Each of the 18 T cell receptor beta chains below was sequenced from the same sample in a study of cytomegalovirus exposure and HLA in healthy donors. The PCR ran on 60 Vbeta and 13 Jbeta primers. The data were produced by immunoSEQ multiplex PCR, yet TCRdb's version contains in-frame clones alone and is incomplete. Of about 130,000 clones in the sample, approximately 70% were seen once. The source material was PBMCs. These receptors all come from a human donor in good health.

J is TRBJ1-5 and V is TRBV28; D possibly corresponds to TRBD1 (6 bases). CDR3 length equals 15 residues. Between the trimmed V and J ends, which lost 7 bases and 0 bases, there was a span of 13 bases. The germline gives CDR1 MDHEN, CDR2 SYDVKM. The CDR3 loop reads CASTLGAGSNQPQHF. CDR3 coding DNA: TGTGCCAGCACCCTGGGGGCCGGTAGCAATCAGCCCCAGCATTTT.

J is TRBJ2-6 and V is TRBV18; TRBD1 might be the D (5 bases). There are 17 residues in the CDR3. The V end lost 2 bases, the J end lost 2 bases, and 13 bases lay between the germline ends. Germline V lookup: CDR1 KGHSH, CDR2 LQKENI. The CDR3 region has the DNA TGTGCCAGCTCACCAGAAGCTTGGGGCGCTGGGGCCAACGTCCTGACTTTC. Its protein product is CASSPEAWGAGANVLTF.

The rearrangement joins TRBV6-1 to TRBJ2-4; TRBD1 might be the D (6 bases). CDR3 length: 14 amino acids. Trimming left V 6 bases short and J 2 bases short, with 11 bases between. Germline loops: CDR1 MNHNS, CDR2 SASEGT. The CDR3 protein is CASRITGSKNIQYF. In DNA form, the CDR3 reads TGTGCCAGCAGAATAACAGGGTCCAAAAACATTCAGTACTTC.

The chain joins TRBV7-3 to TRBJ1-2, with D possibly TRBD1 on 6 matching bases. V lost 1 base, J lost 8 bases, and 11 bases lay in between. CDR1 is SGHTA, CDR2 FQGTGA, per germline. The CDR3 has 13 residues. CDR3 nucleotides: TGTGCCAGCAGCTTAAGGCCAGGGGAGGGCTACACCTTC. Translated, it gives CASSLRPGEGYTF.

The chain joins TRBV14 to TRBJ1-2; D is unresolved. This CDR3 spans 17 amino acids. Trimming shortened V by 4 bases and J by 1 base, and 19 bases separated the two germline ends. Germline CDR1 reads SGHDN; CDR2 reads FVKESK. The CDR3 is CASSRTGDPLYNYGYTF. In DNA, the CDR3 is TGTGCCAGCAGCCGCACCGGGGATCCGCTCTATAACTATGGCTACACCTTC.

This clone was seen more than once but under ten times. This chain uses TRBV19 with TRBJ2-1, with 10 nucleotides matching TRBD2. The germline gives CDR1 LNHDA, CDR2 SQIVND (reference sequence). CDR3 size: 13 residues. J was trimmed by 9 bases and V by 11 bases; bases with no gene match: 10. CDR3 sequence: CACRLAGESEQFF. The DNA of the CDR3 is TGTGCCTGCAGGCTAGCGGGAGAAAGTGAGCAGTTCTTC.

The chain combines TRBV9 with TRBJ2-2, with 10 bases fitting TRBD2. V shed 7 bases and J 7 bases; nucleotides not matched to a gene: 13. Germline values: CDR1 SGDLS, CDR2 YYNGEE. The CDR3 runs 16 residues. CDR3 amino acids: CASGGRSGRALGELFF. In DNA form, the CDR3 reads TGTGCCAGCGGGGGCCGCAGCGGGAGGGCCCTCGGGGAGCTGTTTTTT.

A few counts support this clone. The V call is TRBV4-1, the J call TRBJ1-1; TRBD1 matches at 10 bases. Germline CDR1 reads MGHRA; CDR2 reads YSYEKL. V lost 0 bases to trimming and J lost 4 bases; unmatched junction nucleotides: 11. The CDR3 is 18 amino acids. The CDR3 reads CASSQDRRDRGMGTEAFF. CDR3 in DNA: TGCGCCAGCAGCCAAGATCGGAGGGACAGGGGAATGGGCACTGAAGCTTTCTTT.

This clone was observed a handful of times. This sequence joins TRBV25-1 and TRBJ2-7; 8 bases fit TRBD1. The CDR3 runs 12 residues. Trimming at V came to 5 bases and at J to 10 bases, leaving 7 bases not matched to a gene. The germline V gene encodes CDR1 MGHDK and CDR2 SYGVNS. The CDR3 sequence is CASSPGQGKQYF. As DNA, the CDR3 is TGTGCCAGCAGTCCCGGACAGGGAAAACAGTACTTC.

As to this clone: The sample contains more than one DNA sequence encoding this CDR3. The CDR3 coding sequence is TGTGCCAGCAGTTTGTCGGGGGAGACCCAGTACTTC. Residues: CASSLSGETQYF. The chain uses TRBV28 and TRBJ2-5; weak D call: TRBD2 (5 bases). Germline-derived CDR1 and CDR2 are MDHEN and SYDVKM. CDR3 size: 12 residues. Trimming pared 3 bases from V and 5 bases from J, leaving 7 bases between.

The chain has TRBV27 and TRBJ2-3, with a possible D match to TRBD2 (6 bases). The CDR3 runs 10 residues. With 8 bases removed from V and 6 bases from J, the gap between germline ends came to 6 bases. Germline assignment: CDR1 MNHEY and CDR2 SMNVEV (reference sequence). CDR3 nucleotide sequence: TGTGCCAGCGGGGGGGATACGCAGTATTTT. This encodes CASGGDTQYF.

This chain links TRBV5-8 with TRBJ1-2; TRBD1 aligns across 7 bases. The CDR3 totals 15 residues. V was clipped by 4 bases and J by 0 bases; unmatched bases: 6. Germline CDR1 reads SGHTS; CDR2 reads YDEGEE. The CDR3 loop reads CASSPMTGPNYGYTF. DNA of the CDR3: TGTGCCAGCAGCCCCATGACAGGGCCTAACTATGGCTACACCTTC. Full variable domain (remainder filled in from reference TRBV5-8 and TRBJ1-2): EAGVTQSPTHLIKTRGQQATLRCSPISGHTSVYWYQQALGLGLQFLLWYDEGEERNRGNFPPRFSGRQFPNYSSELNVNALELEDSALYLCASSPMTGPNYGYTFGSGTRLTVV.

The genes are TRBV2 and TRBJ2-1; 7 bases map to TRBD1. This CDR3 is 14 amino acids long. V was clipped by 5 bases and J by 7 bases; unmatched bases: 8. CDR1 is SNHLY, CDR2 FYNNEI, per germline. The CDR3 region is CASSINRGNNEQFF. For the CDR3, the DNA is TGTGCCAGCAGTATTAACAGGGGAAATAATGAGCAGTTCTTC. Together with reference TRBV2 and TRBJ2-1, the CDR3 gives the full variable domain: EPEVTQTPSHQVTQMGQEVILRCVPISNHLYFYWYRQILGQKVEFLVSFYNNEISEKSEIFDDQFSVERPDGSNFTLKIRSTKLEDSAMYFCASSINRGNNEQFFGPGTRLTVL.

The V call is TRBV7-2, the J call TRBJ2-1; 9 bases map to TRBD2. This CDR3 is 16 amino acids long. J was trimmed by 0 bases and V by 5 bases; bases with no gene match: 5. Germline lookup yields CDR1 SGHTA and CDR2 FQGNSA. As DNA, the CDR3 is TGTGCCAGCAGCACCCTAGCGGGAACCTCCTACAATGAGCAGTTCTTC. The encoded protein is CASSTLAGTSYNEQFF.

The chain carries TRBV11-3 and TRBJ2-2, with 8 positions matching TRBD1. After removal of 5 bases from V and 4 bases from J, the junction contained 3 bases not matched to a gene. The CDR3 totals 14 residues. In germline, CDR1 is SGHNT, CDR2 YENEEA. CDR3 nucleotides: TGTGCCAGCAGCCGGGGGACAGGCACCGGGGAGCTGTTTTTT. Translation: CASSRGTGTGELFF.

This sequence joins TRBV9 and TRBJ2-1, with a possible D match to TRBD2 (5 bases). Looked up from germline, CDR1 is SGDLS and CDR2 is YYNGEE. V was cut by 4 bases and J by 7 bases, with 18 bases left in between. This CDR3 has 15 residues. In DNA form, the CDR3 reads TGTGCCAGCAGCATTTCAGCTAGCTCGAGGAATGAGCAGTTCTTC. This gives the protein CASSISASSRNEQFF. Based on the CDR3 plus reference TRBV9 and TRBJ2-1, the full variable domain is DSGVTQTPKHLITATGQRVTLRCSPRSGDLSVYWYQQSLDQGLQFLIQYYNGEERAKGNILERFSAQQFPDLHSELNLSSLELGDSALYFCASSISASSRNEQFFGPGTRLTVL.

V usage is TRBV9 and J usage is TRBJ2-3; 7 bases align to TRBD1. Trimming took 4 bases from V and 8 from J; bases not matched to a gene: 7. Per germline, CDR1 SGDLS and CDR2 YYNGEE. This CDR3 has 13 residues. The DNA of the CDR3 is TGTGCCAGCAGCAACCCTGGACAGGCTACGCAGTATTTT. Its protein is CASSNPGQATQYF.

V is TRBV19 and J is TRBJ2-4; possible D gene TRBD2, 6 bases. CDR1 is LNHDA, CDR2 SQIVND, per germline (reference sequence). V lost 1 base and J lost 0, with 10 bases in between. The CDR3 contains 16 residues. This CDR3 is CASSIVEGLAKNIQYF. CDR3 in DNA: TGTGCCAGTAGTATAGTGGAGGGACTAGCCAAAAACATTCAGTACTTC.